This T cell receptor beta chain was sequenced in a study of blood T cells in healthy people across ages. Study findings and constraints: Per-million-T-cell TCR beta diversity fell roughly linearly with age.

Peripheral blood from each donor was collected in a volume of approximately 9.5 milliliters. They isolated at least 6.5 million PBMCs from each sample. Then a second PCR, running about 6 to 11 cycles, was carried out with a sample-barcoded 5' primer and a J-beta primer mix. A template-switch adaptor containing 12 random nucleotides labeled each cDNA molecule. Using its own MiXCR run on the 5' RACE reads, TCRdb lists one record per CDR3 protein. This table holds some 900,000 distinct CDR3 sequences, roughly 48% found once. This clonotype was detected ten times or more. Its cognate antigen is unknown. The source is a man aged 25 to 40 in good health. The specimen was blood.

CDR3: CASSLGERVSYEQYF. CDR3 nucleotide sequence: TGTGCCAGCAGCTTAGGGGAGCGGGTGAGCTACGAGCAGTACTTC. The chain combines TRBV7-2 with TRBJ2-7; a weak D match, TRBD2 (6 bases). The CDR3 contains 15 residues. V was trimmed by 1 base and J by 3 bases, leaving 13 bases between them. Germline V gene sequence: CDR1 SGHTA, CDR2 FQGNSA.